The text below deals with one TCR beta chain. Antigen unknown. Amplified material comprised TCR beta CDR3 regions derived from RNA transcripts. The first round was an RT-PCR with HTBI primers, and the second round was a multiplex PCR. TCRdb re-called the multiplex PCR reads through MiXCR, storing one row per CDR3 protein. This table has over a million distinct CDR3 sequences, about 38% appearing once. The data stem from a study of Graves' ophthalmopathy and Graves' hyperthyroidism. Study-wide findings and caveats: Researchers report that a 13-signature model separated ophthalmopathy from stable hyperthyroidism, posting about 87% sensitivity and roughly 81% specificity. With 70.59% sensitivity and 72% to 80% specificity, the model predicted ophthalmopathy progression.

V was clipped by 3 bases and J by 3 bases, with 6 bases between them. The CDR3 is made up of 11 amino acids. Germline CDR1 and CDR2: SQVTM and ANQGSEA. Hyperthyroidism patients were newly diagnosed, ill under 2 months, and aged 18 to 65 years. This receptor was obtained from an adult man with Graves' hyperthyroidism. The chain couples TRBV29-1 to TRBJ2-7; D not resolved. Sequenced input: peripheral blood or thyroid tissue (not recorded which). CDR3 amino acids: CSVDLLYEQYF. CDR3 DNA: TGCAGCGTTGATCTCCTCTACGAGCAGTACTTC.